This entry lists 15 T cell receptor beta chains sequenced from one sample in a study of blood T cells in healthy people across ages. Together with a sample-barcoded 5' primer, a J-beta primer mix was included in a second PCR lasting roughly 6 to 12 cycles. TCRdb reprocessed the 5' RACE reads with MiXCR, giving one entry per CDR3 protein. The data show approximately 290,000 distinct CDR3 sequences, roughly 26% seen once. The sequenced sample was blood. The receptors stem from an older woman in good health.

There are a few counts of this clonotype. The V and J genes are TRBV9 and TRBJ2-7; the D is unclear. Germline V gene sequence: CDR1 SGDLS, CDR2 YYNGEE. The CDR3 extends over 12 amino acids. Trimming removed 0 bases from V and 6 bases from J, with 7 bases in between. This chain's CDR3 is CASSVELGEQYF. DNA for the CDR3: TGTGCCAGCAGCGTAGAGTTGGGCGAGCAGTACTTC.

The rearrangement uses TRBV5-5 and TRBJ1-5; TRBD1 matches 7 bases. The CDR3 runs 14 residues. V trimming: 0 bases; J trimming: 7 bases; junction bases outside the gene matches: 4. Germline values: CDR1 SGHKS, CDR2 YYEKEE (reference sequence). The CDR3 loop is CASSLEQGRQPQHF. CDR3 sequence (DNA): TGTGCCAGCAGCTTGGAACAGGGGCGACAGCCCCAGCATTTT.

The J gene is TRBJ2-1, the V gene TRBV20-1; tentative D call: TRBD2 (6 bases). Germline V CDR1 and CDR2: DFQATT, SNEGSKA (reference sequence). Trimming stripped 5 bases from V and 9 bases from J, with 11 bases between. This CDR3 is built from 11 residues. CDR3 amino acids: CSAGPGLEQFF. CDR3 DNA: TGCAGTGCTGGTCCGGGACTTGAGCAGTTCTTC.

This clonotype was seen a few times. This chain links TRBV14 with TRBJ2-1; possibly TRBD2 for D (5 bases). Germline loops: CDR1 SGHDN, CDR2 FVKESK. The V end was cut by 5 bases, the J end by 10 bases, with 15 bases between. This CDR3 is built from 13 residues. In DNA form, the CDR3 reads TGTGCCAGCAGCTACCCGGGCCTAGCCGAGCAGTTCTTC. Amino acids: CASSYPGLAEQFF. Full variable domain (rest looked up from reference TRBV14 and TRBJ2-1): EAGVTQFPSHSVIEKGQTVTLRCDPISGHDNLYWYRRVMGKEIKFLLHFVKESKQDESGMPNNRFLAERTGGTYSTLKVQPAELEDSGVYFCASSYPGLAEQFFGPGTRLTVL.

V usage is TRBV27 and J usage is TRBJ1-1; D is perhaps TRBD1 (5 bases). Germline V gene lookup returns CDR1 MNHEY and CDR2 SMNVEV (reference sequence). The ends were cut back, 4 bases at V and 0 bases at J, with 18 bases in the middle. CDR3 size: 17 residues. Here the CDR3 reads CASSSHSSGTVNTEAFF. The DNA of the CDR3 is TGTGCCAGCAGTTCACACTCAAGCGGGACGGTGAACACTGAAGCTTTCTTT.

The chain employs TRBV11-2 and TRBJ2-7, with D tentatively TRBD1 (7 bases). The germline V gene has CDR1 SGHAT and CDR2 FQNNGV. This CDR3 region has 15 residues. V lost 5 bases and J 3 bases, leaving 17 bases between the germline ends. CDR3 coding DNA: TGTGCCAGCAGCACACCCAGGGGGGTAATCTACGAGCAGTACTTC. Its protein is CASSTPRGVIYEQYF.

This clonotype was picked up many times. The limits of the CDR3 on the DNA are not certain, so only TCRdb's listed CDR3 is given. The chain combines TRBV6-4 with TRBJ2-2. The CDR3 numbers 18 amino acids, ends counted. Germline CDR1 MRHNA, CDR2 SNTAGT. This chain's CDR3 is CASSPEPLWQWNTGELFF.

This clonotype occurred a few times. This chain links TRBV29-1 with TRBJ2-6; D possibly matches TRBD1 or TRBD2 (6 bases each). The V end was cut by 1 base, the J end by 1 base, with 8 bases between. The germline V gene encodes CDR1 SQVTM and CDR2 ANQGSEA. The CDR3 covers 15 residues. The CDR3 nucleotides read TGCAGCGTTGAAGGAGGGGGGTCTGGGGCCAACGTCCTGACTTTC. Translation: CSVEGGGSGANVLTF.

The chain links TRBV7-2 to TRBJ2-5; TRBD1 or TRBD2 may be the D gene (5 bases each). Germline CDR1 SGHTA, CDR2 FQGNSA. V was pared by 5 bases and J by 1 base, with 11 bases between. This CDR3 is built from 14 residues. The CDR3 DNA reads as TGTGCCAGCAGCAGACCGGGACGCCAAGAGACCCAGTACTTC. Translating it yields CASSRPGRQETQYF.

This clonotype was seen only once. The V call is TRBV3-1, the J call TRBJ2-5; the D gene is possibly TRBD2 (5 bases). The J call could be wrong; TRBJ2-7 is a better fit for the DNA end. Germline lookup yields CDR1 LGHDT and CDR2 YNNKEL (reference sequence). This CDR3 contains 15 residues. The CDR3 reads CASSHGLPSPYEQYF. DNA for the CDR3: TGTGCCAGCAGCCACGGACTTCCGAGCCCGTACGAGCAGTACTTC.

The CDR3 loop reads CASSSSGENEKLFF. The CDR3 DNA sequence: TGTGCCAGCAGTTCGTCGGGGGAAAATGAAAAACTGTTTTTT. The rearrangement links TRBV6-2 or TRBV6-3 to TRBJ1-4, with D tentatively TRBD1 (5 bases). Germline V gene data show CDR1 as MNHEY and CDR2 as SVGEGT. The CDR3 is 14 amino acids. V shed 4 bases and J shed 5 bases, with 11 bases lying between them.

The genes are TRBV7-2 and TRBJ2-5; TRBD1 agrees at 9 bases. This CDR3 contains 18 residues. The V gene end was trimmed by 5 bases and the J gene end by 7 bases; junction bases not matched to a gene: 20. Germline CDR1 reads SGHTA; CDR2 reads FQGNSA. The CDR3 DNA reads as TGTGCCAGCAGCCTGGAGACAGGGGGTCACCTAGCGGATGGGACCCAGTACTTC. Its protein is CASSLETGGHLADGTQYF.

V is TRBV5-6 and J is TRBJ2-1; D gene uncertain. The ends were cut back, 4 bases at V and 2 bases at J, with 13 bases in the middle. The germline V gene has CDR1 SGHDT and CDR2 YYEEEE. The CDR3 has 15 residues. CDR3 sequence: CASSQVEPAYNEQFF. In nucleotides, the CDR3 is TGTGCCAGCAGCCAGGTCGAGCCAGCCTACAATGAGCAGTTCTTC.

This chain connects TRBV29-1 to TRBJ2-5; 7 bases line up with TRBD2. This CDR3 has 13 residues. Germline V gene lookup returns CDR1 SQVTM and CDR2 ANQGSEA. With V trimmed by 6 bases and J by 5 bases, 9 bases remained unmatched. This CDR3 is CSVPREGSETQYF. The CDR3 bases are TGCAGCGTCCCCAGGGAGGGAAGCGAGACCCAGTACTTC.

The rearrangement joins TRBV3-1 to TRBJ1-1; D remains unclear. The CDR3 is made up of 14 amino acids. With 8 bases removed from V and 2 bases from J, the gap between germline ends came to 15 bases. Germline-derived CDR1 and CDR2 are LGHDT and YNNKEL (reference sequence). CDR3 region: CASAEQSPNTEAFF. The CDR3 DNA sequence: TGTGCCAGCGCCGAACAGTCCCCCAACACTGAAGCTTTCTTT.